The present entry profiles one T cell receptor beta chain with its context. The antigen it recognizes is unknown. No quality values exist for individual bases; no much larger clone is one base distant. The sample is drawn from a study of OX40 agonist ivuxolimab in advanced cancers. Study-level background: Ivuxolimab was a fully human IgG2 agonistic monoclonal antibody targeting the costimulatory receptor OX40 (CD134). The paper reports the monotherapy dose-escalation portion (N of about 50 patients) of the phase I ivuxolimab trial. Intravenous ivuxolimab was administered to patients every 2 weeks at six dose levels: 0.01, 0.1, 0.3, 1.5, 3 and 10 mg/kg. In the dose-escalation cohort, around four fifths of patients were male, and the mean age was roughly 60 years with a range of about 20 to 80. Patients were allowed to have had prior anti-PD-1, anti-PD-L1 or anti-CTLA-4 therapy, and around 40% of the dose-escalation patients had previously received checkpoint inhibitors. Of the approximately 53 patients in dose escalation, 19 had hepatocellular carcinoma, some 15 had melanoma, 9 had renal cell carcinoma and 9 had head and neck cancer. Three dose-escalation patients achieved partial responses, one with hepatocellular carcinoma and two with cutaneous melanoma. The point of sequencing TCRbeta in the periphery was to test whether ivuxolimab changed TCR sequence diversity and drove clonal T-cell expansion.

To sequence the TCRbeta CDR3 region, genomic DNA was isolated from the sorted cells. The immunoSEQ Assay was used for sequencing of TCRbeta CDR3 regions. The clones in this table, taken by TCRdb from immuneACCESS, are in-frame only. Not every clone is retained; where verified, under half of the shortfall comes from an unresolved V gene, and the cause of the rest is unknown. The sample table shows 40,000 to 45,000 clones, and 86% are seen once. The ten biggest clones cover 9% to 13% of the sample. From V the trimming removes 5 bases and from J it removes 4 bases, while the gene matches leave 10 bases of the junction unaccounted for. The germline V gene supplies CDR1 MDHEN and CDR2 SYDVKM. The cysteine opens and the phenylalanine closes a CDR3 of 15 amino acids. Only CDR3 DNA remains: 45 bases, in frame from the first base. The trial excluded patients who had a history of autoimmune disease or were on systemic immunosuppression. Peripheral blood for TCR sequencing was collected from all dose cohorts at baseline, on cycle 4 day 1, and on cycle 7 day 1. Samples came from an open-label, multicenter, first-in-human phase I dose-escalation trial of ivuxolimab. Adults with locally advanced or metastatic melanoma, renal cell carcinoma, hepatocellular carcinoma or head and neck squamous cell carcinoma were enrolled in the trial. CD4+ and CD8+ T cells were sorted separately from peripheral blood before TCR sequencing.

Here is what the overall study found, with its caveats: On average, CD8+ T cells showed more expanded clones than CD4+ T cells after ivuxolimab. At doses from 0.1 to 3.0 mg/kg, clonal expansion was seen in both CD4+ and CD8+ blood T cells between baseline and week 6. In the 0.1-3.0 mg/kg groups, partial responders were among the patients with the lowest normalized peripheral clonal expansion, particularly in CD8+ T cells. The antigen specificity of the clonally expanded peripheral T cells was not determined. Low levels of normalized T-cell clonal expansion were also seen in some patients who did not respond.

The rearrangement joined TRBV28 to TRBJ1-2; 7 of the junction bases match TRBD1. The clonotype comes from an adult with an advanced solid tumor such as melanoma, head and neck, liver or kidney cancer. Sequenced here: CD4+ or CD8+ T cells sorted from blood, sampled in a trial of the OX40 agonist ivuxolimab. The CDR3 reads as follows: CASSLLPGQIYGYTF. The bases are TGTGCCAGCAGTCTCCTCCCGGGACAGATCTATGGCTACACCTTC.